Below are 4 T cell receptor beta chains sequenced from a single sample in a study of blood T cells in healthy people across ages. A second PCR of about 7 to 12 cycles used a sample-barcoded 5' primer and a J-beta primer mix. TCRdb reanalysed the 5' RACE reads using MiXCR and keeps one entry per CDR3 protein. This sample has 1,100,000 or so distinct CDR3 sequences, with 40% to 50% found just once. The specimen sequenced was blood. These receptors all stem from a woman aged 55-75 years in good health.

This clonotype was seen repeatedly, ten times or more. V usage is TRBV7-2 and J usage is TRBJ2-7; D possibly matches TRBD1 or TRBD2 (5 bases each). Germline lookup yields CDR1 SGHTA and CDR2 FQGNSA. The CDR3 has 15 residues. V was pared by 0 bases and J by 1 base, with 10 bases between. CDR3 bases: TGTGCCAGCAGCTTAGCGGGGACGAGGTCCTACGAGCAGTACTTC. It specifies CASSLAGTRSYEQYF.

The rearrangement links TRBV10-3 to TRBJ2-3; the D gene is possibly TRBD2 (6 bases). The CDR3 extends over 18 amino acids. The V end lost 3 bases, the J end lost 6 bases, and 25 bases lay between the germline ends. Per the germline V gene, CDR1 is ENHRY and CDR2 is SYGVKD. The chain's CDR3 is CAISERRDGRSPWDTQYF. CDR3 coding DNA: TGTGCCATCAGTGAAAGAAGGGACGGGAGAAGTCCGTGGGATACGCAGTATTTT.

This clonotype was seen only a few times. The chain combines TRBV27 with TRBJ2-7, with TRBD2 matching over 12 bases. Germline CDR1 is MNHEY and CDR2 is SMNVEV (reference sequence). This CDR3 has 17 residues. V shed 5 bases and J 4 bases; nucleotides not matched to a gene: 12. The CDR3 sequence is CASSRNLAGGRRYEQYF. The CDR3 DNA reads TGTGCCAGCAGTCGCAACCTAGCGGGAGGGCGTCGGTACGAGCAGTACTTC.

The chain recombines TRBV6-5 with TRBJ2-5; D is ambiguous. CDR1 MNHEY and CDR2 SVGAGI come from the germline V gene. The CDR3 is made up of 13 amino acids. V lost 0 bases and J lost 5, with 7 bases in between. This CDR3 reads CASSYSWVETQYF. CDR3 nucleotides: TGTGCCAGCAGTTACTCTTGGGTTGAGACCCAGTACTTC.